Here is one T cell receptor beta chain with its context. This entry comes from a study of blood T cell repertoires in COVID-19. CDR1 is SEHNR and CDR2 is FQNEAQ in the germline V gene (reference sequence). Trimming took 1 base from V and 4 from J, leaving 21 bases between them. The length of the CDR3 is 18 residues. Original handling: Estimates of nucleated cell counts were drawn from the amplification of reference gene primers. Only in-frame clones appear in the TCRdb table, and some are missing; sequencing was by immunoSEQ multiplex PCR. V and J calls and clone size follow that table, whereas D and trimming were derived from the DNA. Of approximately 200,000 clones listed, about nine tenths are singletons.

V is TRBV7-9 and J is TRBJ2-3; D perhaps matches TRBD2 (6 bases). This receptor was taken from a man under 40 who had recovered from COVID-19. Sequencing was done on a sample of PBMCs or T cells enriched from blood (not recorded which). The chain's CDR3 is CASSLVVGSRWEADTQYF. Here the CDR3 DNA reads TGTGCCAGCAGCTTAGTTGTTGGTAGCAGGTGGGAGGCAGATACGCAGTATTTT.